This T cell receptor (beta chain) was sequenced during a study of blood T cell repertoires in COVID-19. Study context: COVID-19 samples collected from the United States, Italy and Spain covered acute and convalescent phases. The cDNA or gDNA used as material had been derived from T cells, B-cell-depleted T cells, or PBMCs.

The germline gives CDR1 LGHDT, CDR2 YNNKEL (reference sequence). The V and J ends lost 0 bases and 2 bases respectively, with 10 bases between them. This CDR3 is built from 15 residues. Original handling: Amplified reference gene primers provided the basis for estimating nucleated cell counts. Sequencing used immunoSEQ multiplex PCR; TCRdb keeps in-frame clones, though not all of them. That table furnishes V, J and clone size, whereas the DNA furnished D and trimming. The repertoire consists of more than 65,000 clones, with 60% to 85% occurring once and the leading ten covering more than 15%. The chain couples TRBV3-1 (or the pseudogene TRBV3-2) to TRBJ1-1; no definite D call. The source material was peripheral blood. This TCR was sampled from a man between 60 and 75 years old with acute or convalescent COVID-19. CDR3: CASSQDFTVNTEAFF. The CDR3 coding sequence is TGTGCCAGCAGCCAAGACTTCACAGTAAACACTGAAGCTTTCTTT.